This T cell receptor beta chain appears in the sequencing data of a study of CXCR3-negative and CXCR3-positive naive CD8 T cells. Study-wide results and limits: TRBV-TRBJ usage was similar across naive CXCR3 subsets but distinct in memory cells. TCR strength was inferred from TRB CDR3 properties, while surface CD5 was comparable between naive subsets. Naive CXCR3-positive cells had TRB CDR3s more hydrophobic than those of CXCR3-negative naive cells.

TRB cDNA libraries were made by UMI-labeled 5' RACE. TCRdb reprocessed the 5' RACE reads; each CDR3 protein has one entry and no DNA is given. The sample features some 5,900 distinct CDR3 sequences, with roughly 1.5% in its top ten. This clonotype is identified as medium-sized from frequency. Its antigen is unknown. Germline-derived CDR1 and CDR2 are DFQATT and SNEGSKA (reference sequence). The CDR3 runs 12 residues. The clonotype originates from a human donor in good health. Some clones in this sample may be carry-over from other donors' samples. V usage is TRBV20-1 and J usage is TRBJ2-1; absent DNA, TCRdb's TRBD2 call cannot be checked. The sample taken for sequencing was naive CXCR3+ CD8+ T cells from blood. As to subset: CD45RO-CCR7+CD27+CD95- naive CD8+ T cells expressing CXCR3 (TNR3+). CDR3: CSARLVNNEQFF.